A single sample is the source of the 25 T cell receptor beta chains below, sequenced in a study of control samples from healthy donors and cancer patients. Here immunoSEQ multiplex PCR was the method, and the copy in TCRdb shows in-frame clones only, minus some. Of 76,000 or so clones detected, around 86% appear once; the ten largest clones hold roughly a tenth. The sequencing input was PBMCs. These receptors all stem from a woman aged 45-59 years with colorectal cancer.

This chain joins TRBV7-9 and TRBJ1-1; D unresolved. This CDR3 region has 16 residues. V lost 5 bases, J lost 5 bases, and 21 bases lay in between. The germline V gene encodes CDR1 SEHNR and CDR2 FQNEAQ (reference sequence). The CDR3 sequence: CASSPIRVLGGTEAFF. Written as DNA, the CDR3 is TGTGCCAGCAGCCCTATTAGGGTACTCGGAGGAACTGAAGCTTTCTTT.

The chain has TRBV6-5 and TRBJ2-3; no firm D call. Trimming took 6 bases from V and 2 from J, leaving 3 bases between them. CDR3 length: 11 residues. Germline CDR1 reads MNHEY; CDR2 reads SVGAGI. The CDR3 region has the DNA TGTGCCAGCAGCAACACAGATACGCAGTATTTT. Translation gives CASSNTDTQYF.

The CDR3 reads CASSESRGPKNIQYF. The DNA of the CDR3 is TGCGCCAGCAGTGAGTCGAGGGGTCCCAAAAACATTCAGTACTTC. This chain links TRBV10-1 with TRBJ2-4; D is possibly TRBD1 or TRBD2 (5 bases each). The germline V and J ends were trimmed by 0 bases and 2 bases, with 8 bases remaining between them. The CDR3 extends over 15 amino acids. Germline assignment: CDR1 WNHNN and CDR2 SYGVQD (reference sequence).

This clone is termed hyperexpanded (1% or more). The CDR3 DNA reads as TGCGCCAGCAGCCAAGACAGGGAGAGTTCACCCCTCCACTTT. Translating gives CASSQDRESSPLHF. V is TRBV4-3 and J is TRBJ1-6; possible D gene TRBD1, 5 bases. Germline CDR1 is LGHNA and CDR2 is YSLEER. The CDR3 runs to 14 residues. V lost 0 bases and J lost 9, with 9 bases in between.

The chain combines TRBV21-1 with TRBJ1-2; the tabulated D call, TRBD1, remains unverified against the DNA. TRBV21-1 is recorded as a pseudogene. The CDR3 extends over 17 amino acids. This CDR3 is CASSSGDRGPSGYGYTF. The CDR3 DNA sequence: TGTGCCAGCAGCTCTGGGGACAGGGGGCCCTCGGGCTATGGCTACACCTTC.

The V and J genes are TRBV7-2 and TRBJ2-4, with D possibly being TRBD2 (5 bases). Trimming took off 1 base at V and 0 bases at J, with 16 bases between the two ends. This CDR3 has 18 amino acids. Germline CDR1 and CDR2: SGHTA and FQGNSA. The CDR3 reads CASSLGWSRGLAKNIQYF. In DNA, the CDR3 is TGTGCCAGCAGCTTAGGGTGGAGTCGGGGTTTAGCCAAAAACATTCAGTACTTC.

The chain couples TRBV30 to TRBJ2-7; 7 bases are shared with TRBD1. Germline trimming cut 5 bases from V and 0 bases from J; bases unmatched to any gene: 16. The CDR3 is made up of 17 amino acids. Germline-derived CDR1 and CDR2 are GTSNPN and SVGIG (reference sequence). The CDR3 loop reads CAWPGQWRRSRSYEQYV. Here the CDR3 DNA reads TGTGCCTGGCCGGGACAGTGGAGAAGGTCACGCTCCTACGAGCAGTACGTC.

CDR3 in amino acids: CASSLNSRGNRPYEQYV. In DNA form, the CDR3 reads TGTGCCAGCAGCTTAAACTCCCGCGGGAACAGACCCTACGAGCAGTACGTC. V is TRBV7-3 and J is TRBJ2-7, with a weak D call TRBD2 (6 bases). The germline V gene has CDR1 SGHTA and CDR2 FQGTGA. The V end was cut by 1 base, the J end by 2 bases, with 18 bases between. CDR3 length: 17 residues.

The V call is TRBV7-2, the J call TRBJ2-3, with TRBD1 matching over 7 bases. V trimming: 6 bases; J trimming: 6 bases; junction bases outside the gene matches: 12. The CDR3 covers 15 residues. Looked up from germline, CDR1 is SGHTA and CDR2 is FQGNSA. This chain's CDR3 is CASSPPGQSRDTQYF. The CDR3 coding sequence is TGTGCCAGCAGTCCTCCGGGACAGTCAAGGGATACGCAGTATTTT.

CDR3 in amino acids: CASSASDRGLRAQYF. The CDR3 DNA is TGTGCCAGCAGTGCCTCGGATCGGGGGCTTCGGGCCCAGTACTTC. This sequence joins TRBV6-2 or TRBV6-3 and TRBJ2-5; D may be TRBD1 or TRBD2 (6 bases each). The CDR3 extends over 15 amino acids. Between the trimmed V and J ends, which lost 5 bases and 9 bases, there was a span of 22 bases. The germline gives CDR1 MNHEY, CDR2 SVGEGT.

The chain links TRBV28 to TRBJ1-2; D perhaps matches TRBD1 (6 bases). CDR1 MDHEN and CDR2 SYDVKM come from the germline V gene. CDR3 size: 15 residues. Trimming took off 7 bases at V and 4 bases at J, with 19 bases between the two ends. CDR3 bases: TGTGCCAGCACCACCCGGGGGGGGCGCGGCTATGGCTACACCTTC. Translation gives CASTTRGGRGYGYTF.

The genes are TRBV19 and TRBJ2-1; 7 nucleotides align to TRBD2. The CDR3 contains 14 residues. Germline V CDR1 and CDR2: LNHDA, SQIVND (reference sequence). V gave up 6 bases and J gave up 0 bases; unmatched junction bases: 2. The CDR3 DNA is TGTGCCAGTAGCGGGGGGAGCTCCTACAATGAGCAGTTCTTC. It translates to CASSGGSSYNEQFF.

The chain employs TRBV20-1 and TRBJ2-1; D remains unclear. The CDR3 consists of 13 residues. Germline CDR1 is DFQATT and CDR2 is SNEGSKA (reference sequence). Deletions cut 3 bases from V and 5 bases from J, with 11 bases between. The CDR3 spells CSASSPANNEQFF. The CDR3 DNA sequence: TGCAGTGCTAGTTCCCCAGCGAACAATGAGCAGTTCTTC.

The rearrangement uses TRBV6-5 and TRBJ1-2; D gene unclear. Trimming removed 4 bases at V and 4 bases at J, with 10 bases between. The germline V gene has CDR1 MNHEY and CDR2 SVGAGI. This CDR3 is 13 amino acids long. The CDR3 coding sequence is TGTGCCAGCAGTTCGACTGATTCCTATGGCTACACCTTC. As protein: CASSSTDSYGYTF.

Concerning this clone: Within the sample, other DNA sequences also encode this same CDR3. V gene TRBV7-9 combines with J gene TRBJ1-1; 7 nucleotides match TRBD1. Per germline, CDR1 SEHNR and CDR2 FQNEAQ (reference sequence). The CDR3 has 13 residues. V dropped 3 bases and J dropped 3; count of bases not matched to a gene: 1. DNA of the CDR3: TGTGCCAGCAGCTTTGGACAGGACACTGAAGCTTTCTTT. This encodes CASSFGQDTEAFF.

CDR3 in amino acids: CASAPVGLGANVLTF. The CDR3 DNA follows: TGTGCTAGTGCCCCGGTGGGCCTTGGGGCCAACGTCCTGACTTTC. The rearrangement links TRBV12-5 to TRBJ2-6, with no clear D. The germline gives CDR1 LGHNT, CDR2 FRNRAP. The CDR3 totals 15 residues. Trimming took 7 bases from V and 3 from J, leaving 13 bases between them.

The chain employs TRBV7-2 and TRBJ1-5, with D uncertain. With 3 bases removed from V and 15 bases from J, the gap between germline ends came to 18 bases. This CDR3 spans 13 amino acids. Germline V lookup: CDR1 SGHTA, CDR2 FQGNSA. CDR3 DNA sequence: TGTGCCAGCAGCTTTTCCGGAGCCTATATTTTGCATTTT. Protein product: CASSFSGAYILHF.

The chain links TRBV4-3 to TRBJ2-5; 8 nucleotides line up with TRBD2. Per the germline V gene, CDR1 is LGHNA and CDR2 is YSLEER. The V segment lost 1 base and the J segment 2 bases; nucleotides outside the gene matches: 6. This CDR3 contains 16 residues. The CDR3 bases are TGCGCCAGCAGCCAAGCGTGGCGGGGGGTACAAGAGACCCAGTACTTC. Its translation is CASSQAWRGVQETQYF.

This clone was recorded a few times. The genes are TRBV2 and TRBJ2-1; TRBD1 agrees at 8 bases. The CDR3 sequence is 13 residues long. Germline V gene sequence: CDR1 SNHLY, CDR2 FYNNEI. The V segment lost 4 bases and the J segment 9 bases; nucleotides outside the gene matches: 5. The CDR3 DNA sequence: TGTGCCAGCAGTGGACAGGGGCTGGGTGAGCAGTTCTTC. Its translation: CASSGQGLGEQFF.

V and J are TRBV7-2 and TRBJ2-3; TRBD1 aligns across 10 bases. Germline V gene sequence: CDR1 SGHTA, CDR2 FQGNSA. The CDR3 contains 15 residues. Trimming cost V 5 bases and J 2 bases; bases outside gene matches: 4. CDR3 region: CASSAGQGITDTQYF. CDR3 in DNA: TGTGCCAGCAGCGCGGGACAGGGGATCACAGATACGCAGTATTTT.

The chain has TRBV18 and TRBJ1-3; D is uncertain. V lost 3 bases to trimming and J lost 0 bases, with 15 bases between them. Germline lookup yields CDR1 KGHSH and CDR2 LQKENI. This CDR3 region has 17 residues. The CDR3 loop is CASSPLGQTSSGNTIYF. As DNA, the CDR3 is TGTGCCAGCTCACCCCTGGGTCAAACTAGCTCTGGAAACACCATATATTTT. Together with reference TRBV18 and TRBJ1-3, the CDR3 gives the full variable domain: NAGVMQNPRHLVRRRGQEARLRCSPMKGHSHVYWYRQLPEEGLKFMVYLQKENIIDESGMPKERFSAEFPKEGPSILRIQQVVRGDSAAYFCASSPLGQTSSGNTIYFGEGSWLTVV.

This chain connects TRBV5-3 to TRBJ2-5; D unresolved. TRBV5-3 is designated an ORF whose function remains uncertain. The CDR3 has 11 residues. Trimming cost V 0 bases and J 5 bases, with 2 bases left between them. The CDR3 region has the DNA TGTGCCAGAAGCTTGGGTGAGACCCAGTACTTC. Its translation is CARSLGETQYF.

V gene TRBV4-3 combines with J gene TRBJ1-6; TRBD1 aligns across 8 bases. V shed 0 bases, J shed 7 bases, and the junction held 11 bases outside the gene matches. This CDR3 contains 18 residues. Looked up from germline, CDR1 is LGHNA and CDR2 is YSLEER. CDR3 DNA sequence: TGCGCCAGCAGCCAAGACGGCCCGCAGGGGGCCCGAAATTCACCCCTCCACTTT. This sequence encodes CASSQDGPQGARNSPLHF.

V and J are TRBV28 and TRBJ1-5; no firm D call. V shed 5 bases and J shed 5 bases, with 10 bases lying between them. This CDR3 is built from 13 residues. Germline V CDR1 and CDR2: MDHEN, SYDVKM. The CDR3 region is CASSPQVDQPQHF. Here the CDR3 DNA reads TGTGCCAGCAGTCCCCAAGTTGATCAGCCCCAGCATTTT.

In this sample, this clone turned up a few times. The CDR3 is CASSRDSNYGYTF. The CDR3 nucleotides are TGCGCCAGCAGCCGGGACAGCAACTATGGCTACACCTTC. The chain couples TRBV10-1 to TRBJ1-2, with 7 bases fitting TRBD1. This CDR3 has 13 amino acids. J was trimmed by 2 bases and V by 6 bases; bases with no gene match: 3. Germline CDR1 and CDR2: WNHNN and SYGVQD (reference sequence).